The entry that follows covers one T cell receptor beta chain sequence. Its target is unknown. The sample comes from a study of graft-versus-host responses after intestinal transplantation. Study context: The recipients all started with anti-thymocyte globulin induction and then took tacrolimus and steroids for approximately 3 years.

Data came from immunoSEQ multiplex PCR; TCRdb stores just in-frame clones and leaves some out. The sample has about 120,000 clones; roughly 95% are singletons. Points from the study as a whole: Investigators detected GvH clones in recipient marrow, with some emerging earlier in ileum or blood.

Looked up from germline, CDR1 is MNHEY and CDR2 is SMNVEV (reference sequence). This CDR3 is built from 16 residues. Trimming cost V 1 base and J 0 bases; bases outside gene matches: 6. This sequence originates from a human donor who received an intestinal transplant. Sequencing used unstimulated CD8+ T cells sorted from spleen or lymph node cells, obtained before intestinal transplant. The chain links TRBV27 to TRBJ2-7; 7 bases fit TRBD1. This chain's CDR3 is CASSLLAGTVSYEQYF. The CDR3 nucleotides read TGTGCCAGCAGTTTATTGGCCGGGACAGTCTCCTACGAGCAGTACTTC.